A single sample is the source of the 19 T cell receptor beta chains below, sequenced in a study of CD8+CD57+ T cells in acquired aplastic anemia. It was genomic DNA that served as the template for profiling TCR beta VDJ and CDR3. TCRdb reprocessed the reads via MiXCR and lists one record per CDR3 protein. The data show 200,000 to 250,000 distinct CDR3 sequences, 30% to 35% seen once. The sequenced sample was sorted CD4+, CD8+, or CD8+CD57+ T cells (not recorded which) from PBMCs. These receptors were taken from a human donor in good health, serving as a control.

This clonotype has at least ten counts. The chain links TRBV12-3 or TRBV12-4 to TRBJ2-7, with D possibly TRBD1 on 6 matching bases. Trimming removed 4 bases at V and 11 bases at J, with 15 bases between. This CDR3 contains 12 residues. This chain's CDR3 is CASSYQGLQEYF. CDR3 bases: TGTGCCAGCAGTTATCAGGGGCTCCAGGAGTACTTC.

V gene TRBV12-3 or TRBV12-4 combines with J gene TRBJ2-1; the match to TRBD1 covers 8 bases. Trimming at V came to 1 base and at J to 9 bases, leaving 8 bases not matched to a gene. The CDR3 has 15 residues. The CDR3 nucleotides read TGTGCCAGCAGTTTAGGTACAGGGGGTCCGACTGAGCAGTTCTTC. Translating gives CASSLGTGGPTEQFF.

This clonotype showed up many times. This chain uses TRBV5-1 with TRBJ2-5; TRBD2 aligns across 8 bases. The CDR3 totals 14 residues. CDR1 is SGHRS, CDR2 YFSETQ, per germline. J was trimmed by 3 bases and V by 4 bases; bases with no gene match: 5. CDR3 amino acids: CASSRTSGEETQYF. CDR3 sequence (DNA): TGCGCCAGCAGCCGAACTAGCGGAGAAGAGACCCAGTACTTC.

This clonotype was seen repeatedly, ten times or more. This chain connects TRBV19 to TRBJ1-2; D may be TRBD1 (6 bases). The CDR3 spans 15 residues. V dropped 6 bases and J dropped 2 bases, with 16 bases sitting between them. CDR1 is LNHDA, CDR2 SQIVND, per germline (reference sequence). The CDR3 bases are TGTGCCAGTAGGAAAACAGGGAGGGGAAACTATGGCTACACCTTC. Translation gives CASRKTGRGNYGYTF.

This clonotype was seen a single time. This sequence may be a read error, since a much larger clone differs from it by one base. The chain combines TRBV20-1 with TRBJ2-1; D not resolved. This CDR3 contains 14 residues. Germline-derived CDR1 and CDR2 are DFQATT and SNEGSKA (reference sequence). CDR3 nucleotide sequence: TGCAGTGCTGCAAGGTCCCTCGGGTACAGTGAGCAGTTCTTC. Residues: CSAARSLGYSEQFF.

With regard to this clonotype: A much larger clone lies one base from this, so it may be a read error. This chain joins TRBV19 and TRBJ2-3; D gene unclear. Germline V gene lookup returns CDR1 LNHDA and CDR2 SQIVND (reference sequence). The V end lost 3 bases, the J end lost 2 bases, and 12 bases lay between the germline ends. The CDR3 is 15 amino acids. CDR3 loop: CASSIGPADTDTQYF. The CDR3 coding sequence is TGTGCCAGTAGTATCGGTCCAGCCGACACAGATACGCAGTATTTT.

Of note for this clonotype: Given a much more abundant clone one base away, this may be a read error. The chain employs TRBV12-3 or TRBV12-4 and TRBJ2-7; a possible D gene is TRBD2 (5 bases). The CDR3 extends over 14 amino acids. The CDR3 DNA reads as TGTGCCAGCAGTTTATCTGTCGGAGACTACGAGCGGTACTTC. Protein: CASSLSVGDYERYF.

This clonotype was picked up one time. CDR3 region: CASSPMGTNTEAFF. The CDR3 nucleotides are TGTGCCAGCAGCCCGATGGGCACGAACACTGAAGCTTTCTTT. The V call is TRBV9, the J call TRBJ1-1; D is undetermined. Germline lookup yields CDR1 SGDLS and CDR2 YYNGEE. The CDR3 length is 14 residues. V lost 4 bases, J lost 1 base, and 11 bases lay in between.

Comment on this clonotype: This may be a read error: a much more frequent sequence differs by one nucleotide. The CDR3 is CGSSELAGGTYNEQFF. CDR3 nucleotide sequence: TGTGGCAGCAGTGAGCTAGCGGGGGGTACCTACAATGAGCAGTTCTTC. V and J are TRBV2 and TRBJ2-1; TRBD2 aligns across 11 bases. The CDR3 length is 16 residues. Germline V gene data show CDR1 as SNHLY and CDR2 as FYNNEI.

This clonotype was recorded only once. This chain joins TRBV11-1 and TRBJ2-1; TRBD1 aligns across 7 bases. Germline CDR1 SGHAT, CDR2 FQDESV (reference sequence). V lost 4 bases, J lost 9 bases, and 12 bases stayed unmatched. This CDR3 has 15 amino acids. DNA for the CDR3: TGTGCCAGCAGCTCCCAAGGGGGCAGAAATTGTGAGCAGTTCTTC. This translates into CASSSQGGRNCEQFF.

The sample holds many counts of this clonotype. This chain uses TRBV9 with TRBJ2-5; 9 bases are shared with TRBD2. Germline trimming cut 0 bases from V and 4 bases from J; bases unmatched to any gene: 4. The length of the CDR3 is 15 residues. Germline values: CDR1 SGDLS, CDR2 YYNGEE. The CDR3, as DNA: TGTGCCAGCAGCGTAGAGGGACTAGCAGGAGAGACCCAGTACTTC. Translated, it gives CASSVEGLAGETQYF.

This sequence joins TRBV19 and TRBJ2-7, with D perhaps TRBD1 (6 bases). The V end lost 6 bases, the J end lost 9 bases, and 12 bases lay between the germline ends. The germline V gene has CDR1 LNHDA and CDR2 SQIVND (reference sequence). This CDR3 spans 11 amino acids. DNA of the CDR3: TGTGCCAGTAGGAACCAGGGGTTGCAGTACTTC. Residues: CASRNQGLQYF.

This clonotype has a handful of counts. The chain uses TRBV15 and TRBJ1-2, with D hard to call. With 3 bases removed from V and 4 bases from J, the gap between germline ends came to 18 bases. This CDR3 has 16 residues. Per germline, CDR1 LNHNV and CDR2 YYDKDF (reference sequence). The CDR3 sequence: CATSSTHSVRAYGYTF. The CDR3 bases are TGTGCCACCAGCAGTACACACAGCGTCCGAGCCTATGGCTACACCTTC.

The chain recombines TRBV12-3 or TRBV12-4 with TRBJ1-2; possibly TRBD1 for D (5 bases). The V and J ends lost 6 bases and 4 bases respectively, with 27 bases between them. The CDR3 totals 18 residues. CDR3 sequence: CASRLTHRLRDPSYGYTF. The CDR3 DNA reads TGTGCCAGCAGACTGACCCACCGACTCCGGGACCCAAGCTATGGCTACACCTTC.

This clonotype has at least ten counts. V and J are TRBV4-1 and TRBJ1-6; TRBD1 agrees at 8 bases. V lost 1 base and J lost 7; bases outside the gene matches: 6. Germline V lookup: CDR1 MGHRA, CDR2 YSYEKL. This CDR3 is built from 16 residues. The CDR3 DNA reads TGCGCCAGCAGCCAAGTACAGGGGGGCAACAATTCACCCCTCCACTTT. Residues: CASSQVQGGNNSPLHF.

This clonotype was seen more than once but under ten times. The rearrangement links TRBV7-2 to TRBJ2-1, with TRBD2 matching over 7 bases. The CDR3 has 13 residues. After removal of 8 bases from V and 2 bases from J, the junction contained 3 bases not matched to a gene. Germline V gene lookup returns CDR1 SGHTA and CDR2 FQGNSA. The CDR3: CASRSGTYNEQFF. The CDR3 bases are TGTGCCAGCCGGAGCGGGACCTACAATGAGCAGTTCTTC. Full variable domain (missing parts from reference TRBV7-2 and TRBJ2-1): GAGVSQSPSNKVTEKGKDVELRCDPISGHTALYWYRQSLGQGLEFLIYFQGNSAPDKSGLPSDRFSAERTGGSVSTLTIQRTQQEDSAVYLCASRSGTYNEQFFGPGTRLTVL.

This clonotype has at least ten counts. The CDR3 DNA is TGTGCCAGCTCTACAGGTAGTATTACAACAGATACGCAGTATTTT. Amino acid sequence: CASSTGSITTDTQYF. The genes are TRBV11-1 and TRBJ2-3; TRBD1 is a possible D gene (5 bases). The germline CDR1 and CDR2 sequences are SGHAT and FQDESV (reference sequence). This CDR3 is 15 amino acids long. The V end was cut by 8 bases, the J end by 3 bases, with 18 bases between. Filled out from reference TRBV11-1 and TRBJ2-3, the complete variable domain reads EAEVAQSPRYKITEKSQAVAFWCDPISGHATLYWYRQILGQGPELLVQFQDESVVDDSQLPKDRFSAERLKGVDSTLKIQPAELGDSAMYLCASSTGSITTDTQYFGPGTRLTVL.

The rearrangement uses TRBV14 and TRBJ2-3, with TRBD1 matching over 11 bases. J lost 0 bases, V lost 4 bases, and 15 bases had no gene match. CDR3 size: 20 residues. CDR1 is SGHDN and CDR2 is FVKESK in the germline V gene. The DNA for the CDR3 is TGTGCCAGCAGCCCACCGGGACAGGGGGTGAGAATGACTAGCACAGATACGCAGTATTTT. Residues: CASSPPGQGVRMTSTDTQYF.

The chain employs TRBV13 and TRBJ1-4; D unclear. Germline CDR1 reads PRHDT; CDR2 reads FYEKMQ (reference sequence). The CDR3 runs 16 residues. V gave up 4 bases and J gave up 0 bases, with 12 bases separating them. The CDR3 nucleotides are TGTGCCAGCAGCTCCCGGTCCTGGACAACTAATGAAAAACTGTTTTTT. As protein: CASSSRSWTTNEKLFF.